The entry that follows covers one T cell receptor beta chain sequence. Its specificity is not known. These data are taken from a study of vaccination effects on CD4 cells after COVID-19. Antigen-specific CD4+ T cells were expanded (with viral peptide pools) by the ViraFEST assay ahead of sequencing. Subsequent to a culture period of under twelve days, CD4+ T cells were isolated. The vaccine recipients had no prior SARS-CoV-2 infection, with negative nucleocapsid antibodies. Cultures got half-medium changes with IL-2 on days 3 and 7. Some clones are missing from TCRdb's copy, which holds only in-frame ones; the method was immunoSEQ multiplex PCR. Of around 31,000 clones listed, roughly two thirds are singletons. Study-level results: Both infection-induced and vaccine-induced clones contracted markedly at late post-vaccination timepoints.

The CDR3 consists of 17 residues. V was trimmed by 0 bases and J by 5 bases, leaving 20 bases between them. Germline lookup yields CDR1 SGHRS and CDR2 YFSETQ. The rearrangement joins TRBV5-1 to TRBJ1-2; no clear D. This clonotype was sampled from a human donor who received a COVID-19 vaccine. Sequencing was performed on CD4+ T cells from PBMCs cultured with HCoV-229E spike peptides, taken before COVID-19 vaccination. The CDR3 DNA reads TGCGCCAGCAGCTTGGCGCCGGCAGGCCTGCGAGAATATGGCTACACCTTC. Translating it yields CASSLAPAGLREYGYTF.